This T cell receptor (beta chain) originates from a study of blood T cells in healthy people across ages. The authors ran a second PCR of 7 to 11 cycles using a sample-barcoded 5' primer and a J-beta primer mix. TCRdb redid the calling of the 5' RACE reads with MiXCR, one entry per CDR3 protein. Of around 1,700,000 distinct CDR3 sequences listed, about 30% are singletons. All donors came from Russia, were Caucasian and healthy, and spanned ages about 6 to 100. Findings and limits, study-wide: Both naive CD4+ cell counts and diversity were greater in long-lived donors than in aged donors.

The CDR3 has 14 residues. After removal of 5 bases from V and 3 bases from J, the junction contained 3 bases not matched to a gene. Germline CDR1 and CDR2: DFQATT and SNEGSKA (reference sequence). This clonotype was counted at least ten times. Its matching antigen is unknown. The sequence was collected from a woman under 40 in good health. The sequenced sample was blood. The chain couples TRBV20-1 to TRBJ2-1, with 11 bases fitting TRBD2. CDR3 residues: CSAWLAGGYNEQFF. CDR3 nucleotides: TGCAGTGCTTGGCTAGCGGGGGGCTACAATGAGCAGTTCTTC.